Described below is a single T cell receptor (beta chain) sequence and its context. Its antigen is not known. Time point: week 11, during vaccination. Vaccine doses each comprised 300 ug of mutant IDH1 20-mer peptide, with topical imiquimod. With 0 bases clipped from V and 5 bases from J, the junction kept 9 bases outside the gene matches. The CDR3 runs to 17 residues. CDR1 and CDR2 (germline): SGDLS, YYNGEE. The entry originates in a study of a mutant IDH1 vaccine in newly diagnosed glioma. At the level of the study: The sex distribution of treated patients was roughly 62% male and around 38% female, with a mean age of roughly 40 years.

The method was immunoSEQ multiplex PCR; TCRdb's version includes in-frame clones alone and lacks a portion of them. This sample has about 120,000 clones; roughly 90% occur once, and the top ten carry 0.6% to 0.75%. This sequence joins TRBV9 and TRBJ2-5; the match to TRBD2 covers 11 bases. The sequence derives from a woman aged 45-65 years with glioma. Sequencing used PBMCs, obtained from a glioma patient whose treatment included an IDH1 peptide vaccine. Written as DNA, the CDR3 is TGTGCCAGCAGCGTAGGAATAGCGGGAGGGATGGAGGAGACCCAGTACTTC. The encoded protein is CASSVGIAGGMEETQYF.